The 5 T cell receptor beta chains reported below all come from one sample, sequenced in a study of blood T cells in healthy people across ages. A sample-barcoded 5' primer and a J-beta primer mix were used in a second PCR of about 7 to 11 cycles. TCRdb recomputed calls from the 5' RACE reads with MiXCR, one row per CDR3 protein. The sample lists 650,000 to 900,000 distinct CDR3 sequences, under 80% occurring once. What was sequenced was blood. The receptors were sampled from a man aged 30 to 39 in good health.

The chain recombines TRBV6-5 with TRBJ1-4; D is undetermined. The CDR3 length is 18 residues. V was shortened by 3 bases and J by 0 bases, with 17 bases between the two germline ends. Germline assignment: CDR1 MNHEY and CDR2 SVGAGI. The CDR3 is CASSYWETRSPTNEKLFF. The CDR3 coding sequence is TGTGCCAGCAGTTATTGGGAGACCCGTTCACCAACTAATGAAAAACTGTTTTTT.

The rearrangement uses TRBV4-1 and TRBJ1-4; no clear D. V was cut by 0 bases and J by 4 bases, with 9 bases left in between. From germline, CDR1 is MGHRA and CDR2 YSYEKL. This CDR3 contains 15 residues. The CDR3 sequence is CASSQDPGINEKLFF. For the CDR3, the DNA is TGCGCCAGCAGCCAAGATCCAGGTATTAATGAAAAACTGTTTTTT.

The chain carries TRBV6-1 and TRBJ1-5, with TRBD1 as a possible D gene (5 bases). The V and J ends lost 7 bases and 0 bases respectively, with 16 bases between them. Per germline, CDR1 MNHNS and CDR2 SASEGT. The CDR3 covers 16 residues. In DNA, the CDR3 is TGTGCCAGCATCCCGCGGGGCGAGATTAGCAATCAGCCCCAGCATTTT. The encoded protein is CASIPRGEISNQPQHF.

The J gene is TRBJ2-3, the V gene TRBV11-2, with D tentatively TRBD2 (6 bases). Germline loops: CDR1 SGHAT, CDR2 FQNNGV. Trimming left V 5 bases short and J 2 bases short, with 14 bases between. There are 15 residues in the CDR3. Here the CDR3 DNA reads TGTGCCAGCAGCATCGGACGGAGGGTCACAGATACGCAGTATTTT. Translating it yields CASSIGRRVTDTQYF.

Details on this clonotype: One end of the junction varies from germline; a read error may be responsible. The gene calls are TRBV6-1 and TRBJ1-6, with D hard to call. The CDR3 totals 14 residues. Germline V lookup: CDR1 MNHNS, CDR2 SASEGT. In nucleotides, the CDR3 is TGCGCCAGCAGTGGCGGGGTCTCTGATTCACCCCTCCACTTT. Its protein is CASSGGVSDSPLHF.